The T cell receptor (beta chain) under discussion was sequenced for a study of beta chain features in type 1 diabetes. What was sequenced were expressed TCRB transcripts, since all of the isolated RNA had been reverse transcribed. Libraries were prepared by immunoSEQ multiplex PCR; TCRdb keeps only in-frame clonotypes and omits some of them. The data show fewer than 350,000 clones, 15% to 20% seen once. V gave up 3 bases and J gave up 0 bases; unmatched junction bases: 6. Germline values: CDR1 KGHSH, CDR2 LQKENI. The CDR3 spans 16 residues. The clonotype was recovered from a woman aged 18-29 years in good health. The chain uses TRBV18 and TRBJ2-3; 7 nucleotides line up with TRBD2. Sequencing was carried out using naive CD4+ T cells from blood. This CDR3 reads CASSPPGLPSTDTQYF. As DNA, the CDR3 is TGTGCCAGCTCACCCCCGGGACTACCAAGCACAGATACGCAGTATTTT.